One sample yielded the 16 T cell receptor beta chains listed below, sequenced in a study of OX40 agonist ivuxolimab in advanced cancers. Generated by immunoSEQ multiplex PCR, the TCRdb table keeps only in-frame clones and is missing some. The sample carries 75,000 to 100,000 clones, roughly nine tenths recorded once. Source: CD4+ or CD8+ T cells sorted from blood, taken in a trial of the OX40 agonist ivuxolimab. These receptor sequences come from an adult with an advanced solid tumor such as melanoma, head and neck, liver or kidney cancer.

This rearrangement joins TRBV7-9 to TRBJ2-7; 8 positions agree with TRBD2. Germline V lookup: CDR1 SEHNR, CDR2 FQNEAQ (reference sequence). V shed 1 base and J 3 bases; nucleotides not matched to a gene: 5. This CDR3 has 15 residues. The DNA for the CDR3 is TGTGCCAGCAGCTTAGGGAGCGGGGGCTTCTACGAGCAGTACTTC. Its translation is CASSLGSGGFYEQYF.

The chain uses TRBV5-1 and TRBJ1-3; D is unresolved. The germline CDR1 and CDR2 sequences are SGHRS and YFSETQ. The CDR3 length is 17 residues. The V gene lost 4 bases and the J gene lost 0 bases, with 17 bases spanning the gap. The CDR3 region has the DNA TGCGCCAGCAGCCCCCGCGGTGCGCTGAGCTCTGGAAACACCATATATTTT. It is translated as CASSPRGALSSGNTIYF.

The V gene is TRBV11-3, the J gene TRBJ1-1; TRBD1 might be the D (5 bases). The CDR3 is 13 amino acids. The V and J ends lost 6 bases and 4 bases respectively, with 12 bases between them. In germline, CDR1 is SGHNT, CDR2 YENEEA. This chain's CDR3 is CASRGAFGTEAFF. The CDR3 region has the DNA TGTGCCAGCAGAGGGGCTTTTGGCACTGAAGCTTTCTTT.

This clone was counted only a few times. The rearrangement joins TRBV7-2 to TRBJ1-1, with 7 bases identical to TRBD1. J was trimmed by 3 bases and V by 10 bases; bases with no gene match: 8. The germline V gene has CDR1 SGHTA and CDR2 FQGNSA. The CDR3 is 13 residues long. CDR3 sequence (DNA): TGTGCCATCATGGGCAGGGGGTACACTGAAGCTTTCTTT. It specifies CAIMGRGYTEAFF.

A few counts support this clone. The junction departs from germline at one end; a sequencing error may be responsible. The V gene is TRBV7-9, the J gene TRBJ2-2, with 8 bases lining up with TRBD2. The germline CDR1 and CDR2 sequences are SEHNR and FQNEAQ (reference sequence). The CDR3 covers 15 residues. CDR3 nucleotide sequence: TGTGCCAGCAGCGTAGCGGGGCCGAACACCGGGGAGCTGTTTTTT. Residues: CASSVAGPNTGELFF.

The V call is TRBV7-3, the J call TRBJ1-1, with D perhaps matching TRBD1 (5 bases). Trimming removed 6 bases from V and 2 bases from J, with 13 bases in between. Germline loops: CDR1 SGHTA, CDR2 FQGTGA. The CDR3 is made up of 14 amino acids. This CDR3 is CASRPAGANTEAFF. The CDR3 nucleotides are TGTGCCAGCAGGCCGGCCGGGGCAAACACTGAAGCTTTCTTT. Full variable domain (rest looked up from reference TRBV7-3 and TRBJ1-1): GAGVSQTPSNKVTEKGKYVELRCDPISGHTALYWYRQSLGQGPEFLIYFQGTGAADDSGLPNDRFFAVRPEGSVSTLKIQRTERGDSAVYLCASRPAGANTEAFFGQGTRLTVV.

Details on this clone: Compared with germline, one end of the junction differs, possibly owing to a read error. CDR3 loop: CASSPAGQVNSPLYF. CDR3 coding DNA: TGCGCCAGCAGCCCAGCTGGACAGGTTAATTCACCCCTCTACTTT. The rearrangement uses TRBV4-1 and TRBJ1-6; the match to TRBD1 covers 7 bases. The CDR3 runs to 15 residues. The germline V gene has CDR1 MGHRA and CDR2 YSYEKL.

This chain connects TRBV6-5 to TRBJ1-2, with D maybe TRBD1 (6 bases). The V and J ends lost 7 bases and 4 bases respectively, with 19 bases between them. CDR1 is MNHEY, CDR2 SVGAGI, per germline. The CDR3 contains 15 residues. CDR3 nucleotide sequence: TGTGCCAGCACCGGAGAGGGGGTGCCCCGCTATGGCTACACCTTC. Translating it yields CASTGEGVPRYGYTF.

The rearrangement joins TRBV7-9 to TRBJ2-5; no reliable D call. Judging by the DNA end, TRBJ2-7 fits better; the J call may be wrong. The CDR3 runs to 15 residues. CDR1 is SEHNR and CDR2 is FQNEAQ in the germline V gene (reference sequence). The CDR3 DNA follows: TGTGCCAGCAGCTCGAATGTCGGGCCTTCCTACGAGCAGTACTTC. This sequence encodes CASSSNVGPSYEQYF.

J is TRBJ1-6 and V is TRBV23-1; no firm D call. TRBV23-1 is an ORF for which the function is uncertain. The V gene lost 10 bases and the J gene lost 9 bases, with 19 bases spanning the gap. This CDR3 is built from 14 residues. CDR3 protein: CATPGPTTASPLHF. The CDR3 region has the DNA TGCGCCACCCCGGGTCCAACGACGGCTTCACCCCTCCACTTT.

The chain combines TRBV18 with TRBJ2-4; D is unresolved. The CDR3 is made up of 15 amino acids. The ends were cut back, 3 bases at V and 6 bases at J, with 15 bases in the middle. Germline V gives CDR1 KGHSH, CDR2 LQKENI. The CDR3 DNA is TGTGCCAGCTCACCTCAGGAGCAAGCGCGAAACATTCAGTACTTC. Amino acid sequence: CASSPQEQARNIQYF.

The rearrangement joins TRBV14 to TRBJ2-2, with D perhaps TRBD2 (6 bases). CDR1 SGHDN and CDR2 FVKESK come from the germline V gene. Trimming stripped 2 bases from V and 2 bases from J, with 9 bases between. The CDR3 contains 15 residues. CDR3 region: CASSQWDSNTGELFF. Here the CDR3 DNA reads TGTGCCAGCAGCCAATGGGACTCAAACACCGGGGAGCTGTTTTTT.

CDR3 bases: TGTGCCAGCTCACCACCAAATCGGCTAGCGGGAGGGCCGGATACGCAGTATTTT. As protein: CASSPPNRLAGGPDTQYF. The chain links TRBV18 to TRBJ2-3; 12 positions match TRBD2. The CDR3 runs to 18 residues. V lost 0 bases, J lost 6 bases, and 10 bases stayed unmatched. Looked up from germline, CDR1 is KGHSH and CDR2 is LQKENI.

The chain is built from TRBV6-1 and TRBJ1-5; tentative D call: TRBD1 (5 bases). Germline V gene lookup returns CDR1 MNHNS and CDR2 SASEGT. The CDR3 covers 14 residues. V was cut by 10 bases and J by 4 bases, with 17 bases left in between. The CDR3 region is CATSRGVQNQPQHF. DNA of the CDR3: TGTGCCACATCCCGGGGGGTTCAAAATCAGCCCCAGCATTTT.

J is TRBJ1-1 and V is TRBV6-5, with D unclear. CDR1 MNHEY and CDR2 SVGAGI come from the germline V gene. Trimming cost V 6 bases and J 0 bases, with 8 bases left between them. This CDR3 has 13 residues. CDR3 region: CASRLQMNTEAFF. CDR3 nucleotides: TGTGCCAGCAGGTTACAGATGAACACTGAAGCTTTCTTT.

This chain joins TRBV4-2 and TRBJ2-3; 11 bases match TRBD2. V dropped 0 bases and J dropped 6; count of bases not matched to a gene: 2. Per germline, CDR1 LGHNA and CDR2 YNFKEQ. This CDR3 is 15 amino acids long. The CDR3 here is CASSQDSGRADTQYF. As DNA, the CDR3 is TGTGCCAGCAGCCAAGATAGCGGGAGGGCGGATACGCAGTATTTT.